What follows are 28 T cell receptor beta chains derived from one specimen sequenced in a study of identical twins. TCRdb fed the 5' RACE reads into MiXCR, producing one record per CDR3 protein. The repertoire has some 570,000 distinct CDR3 sequences, approximately 20% of them found once; the top ten carry around 0.48%. The sample was also reused in another study, on yellow fever vaccine responses in identical twins.

Sequencing used CD4+ T cells sorted from blood. The receptor set was obtained from a woman younger than 35 in good health.

In this sample, this clonotype turned up a few times. The chain has TRBV29-1 and TRBJ1-2, with 11 bases that match TRBD1. The V gene's germline CDR1 is SQVTM and CDR2 ANQGSEA. J was trimmed by 8 bases and V by 0 bases; bases with no gene match: 5. This CDR3 region has 14 residues. CDR3 protein: CSVEDRGQGGGYTF. CDR3 nucleotides: TGCAGCGTTGAAGATAGGGGACAGGGGGGAGGCTACACCTTC.

This chain links TRBV3-1 with TRBJ1-1; D is ambiguous. V was clipped by 1 base and J by 1 base, with 13 bases between them. Germline V CDR1 and CDR2: LGHDT, YNNKEL (reference sequence). The CDR3 runs to 16 residues. Here the CDR3 reads CASSQAQYRPNTEAFF. CDR3 nucleotide sequence: TGTGCCAGCAGCCAAGCACAGTACCGACCGAACACTGAAGCTTTCTTT.

J is TRBJ2-1 and V is TRBV12-3 or TRBV12-4, with 14 bases matching TRBD2. This CDR3 contains 16 residues. Trimming at V came to 6 bases and at J to 8 bases, leaving 9 bases not matched to a gene. CDR3 region: CASRTFGTSGSYEQFF. CDR3 in DNA: TGTGCCAGCAGGACATTCGGGACTAGCGGGAGTTATGAGCAGTTCTTC.

This chain links TRBV7-9 with TRBJ2-5; D unresolved. The germline CDR1 and CDR2 sequences are SEHNR and FQNEAQ (reference sequence). The CDR3 spans 14 residues. V dropped 0 bases and J dropped 2 bases, with 7 bases sitting between them. CDR3 protein: CASSLADWQETQYF. CDR3 bases: TGTGCCAGCAGCTTAGCTGACTGGCAAGAGACCCAGTACTTC. The full variable domain, its missing parts supplied by reference TRBV7-9 and TRBJ2-5, is DTGVSQNPRHKITKRGQNVTFRCDPISEHNRLYWYRQTLGQGPEFLTYFQNEAQLEKSRLLSDRFSAERPKGSFSTLEIQRTEQGDSAMYLCASSLADWQETQYFGPGTRLLVL.

V gene TRBV28 combines with J gene TRBJ2-7; weak D call: TRBD1 (6 bases). V was pared by 3 bases and J by 0 bases, with 12 bases between. Germline lookup yields CDR1 MDHEN and CDR2 SYDVKM. The CDR3 runs 15 residues. The CDR3 loop reads CASSFGQRPSYEQYV. Here the CDR3 DNA reads TGTGCCAGCAGTTTTGGACAGAGACCCTCCTACGAGCAGTACGTC.

The J gene is TRBJ2-5, the V gene TRBV27, with 8 bases matching TRBD2. The V segment lost 5 bases and the J segment 4 bases; nucleotides outside the gene matches: 15. The CDR3 totals 17 residues. In germline, CDR1 is MNHEY, CDR2 SMNVEV (reference sequence). Written as DNA, the CDR3 is TGTGCCAGCAGTCCCGGATTACGCGGGAGGCCCATAGAGACCCAGTACTTC. Protein sequence: CASSPGLRGRPIETQYF.

This clonotype was seen only a few times. The J gene is TRBJ2-7, the V gene TRBV5-1, with D uncertain. The germline CDR1 and CDR2 sequences are SGHRS and YFSETQ. The length of the CDR3 is 15 residues. Trimming shortened V by 0 bases and J by 5 bases, and 15 bases separated the two germline ends. CDR3 sequence: CASSLVGHIFHEQYV. CDR3 DNA sequence: TGCGCCAGCAGCTTGGTGGGCCACATCTTCCACGAGCAGTACGTC.

This clonotype showed up just a few times. J is TRBJ2-7 and V is TRBV6-1; a possible D gene is TRBD2 (5 bases). V was cut by 5 bases and J by 3 bases, with 11 bases left in between. This CDR3 comprises 13 residues. The germline V gene encodes CDR1 MNHNS and CDR2 SASEGT. CDR3 region: CASSTRANYEQYF. CDR3 nucleotide sequence: TGTGCCAGCAGTACGCGGGCCAACTACGAGCAGTACTTC.

The V call is TRBV15, the J call TRBJ1-2; no definite D call. Germline CDR1 and CDR2: LNHNV and YYDKDF (reference sequence). Trimming removed 0 bases from V and 8 bases from J, with 22 bases in between. There are 17 residues in the CDR3. CDR3 sequence: CATSRDQAGGLNLGYTF. CDR3 bases: TGTGCCACCAGCAGAGACCAGGCGGGTGGGCTGAACCTCGGCTACACCTTC.

This clonotype was seen more than once but under ten times. The chain combines TRBV14 with TRBJ2-1; 9 nucleotides align to TRBD2. After removal of 2 bases from V and 6 bases from J, the junction contained 8 bases not matched to a gene. CDR3 length: 16 amino acids. From germline, CDR1 is SGHDN and CDR2 FVKESK. For the CDR3, the DNA is TGTGCCAGCAGCCAAAGGGGCGGGAGGGCTATCAATGAGCAGTTCTTC. Translating it yields CASSQRGGRAINEQFF. The full variable domain, with the rest looked up from reference TRBV14 and TRBJ2-1, is EAGVTQFPSHSVIEKGQTVTLRCDPISGHDNLYWYRRVMGKEIKFLLHFVKESKQDESGMPNNRFLAERTGGTYSTLKVQPAELEDSGVYFCASSQRGGRAINEQFFGPGTRLTVL.

This clonotype was seen a handful of times. The chain links TRBV5-1 to TRBJ1-1, with D perhaps TRBD1 (5 bases). Trimming pared 6 bases from V and 0 bases from J, leaving 18 bases between. This CDR3 has 16 amino acids. The germline V gene has CDR1 SGHRS and CDR2 YFSETQ. CDR3 DNA: TGCGCCAGCAATCTTGGGGCATCTATGATGAACACTGAAGCTTTCTTT. Its protein is CASNLGASMMNTEAFF.

The chain has TRBV7-2 and TRBJ2-7; D is ambiguous. The germline V gene has CDR1 SGHTA and CDR2 FQGNSA. The CDR3 totals 15 residues. Trimming took off 2 bases at V and 3 bases at J, with 14 bases between the two ends. DNA of the CDR3: TGTGCCAGCAGCTTACAGCCCGGGTTACGCTACGAGCAGTACTTC. This codes for CASSLQPGLRYEQYF. The variable domain in full, with the rest retrieved from reference TRBV7-2 and TRBJ2-7, is GAGVSQSPSNKVTEKGKDVELRCDPISGHTALYWYRQSLGQGLEFLIYFQGNSAPDKSGLPSDRFSAERTGGSVSTLTIQRTQQEDSAVYLCASSLQPGLRYEQYFGPGTRLTVT.

This clonotype was detected only a few times. This chain links TRBV10-3 with TRBJ1-1; D is perhaps TRBD1 (6 bases). The CDR3 sequence is 13 residues long. Germline V gene sequence: CDR1 ENHRY, CDR2 SYGVKD. V was trimmed by 10 bases and J by 3 bases, leaving 15 bases between them. In DNA form, the CDR3 reads TGTGCCACTTTACAGGGACCTGACACTGAAGCTTTCTTT. Protein product: CATLQGPDTEAFF.

This clonotype was seen a few times. The rearrangement joins TRBV6-5 to TRBJ2-7; D possibly corresponds to TRBD1 (6 bases). The CDR3 is made up of 18 amino acids. Deletions cut 0 bases from V and 0 bases from J, with 18 bases between. Germline V gene lookup returns CDR1 MNHEY and CDR2 SVGAGI. CDR3 DNA: TGTGCCAGCAGTTACTCGGCCCCGCGGACAGAGAGCTCCTACGAGCAGTACTTC. It codes for CASSYSAPRTESSYEQYF.

The gene calls are TRBV5-1 and TRBJ2-1, with TRBD1 matching over 9 bases. J gave up 7 bases and V 1 base, and 6 bases lay outside the gene matches. CDR1 and CDR2 (germline): SGHRS, YFSETQ. CDR3 length equals 15 residues. CDR3 loop: CASSLTGTGFNEQFF. CDR3 coding DNA: TGCGCCAGCAGCTTGACCGGGACAGGGTTTAATGAGCAGTTCTTC.

This clonotype has a handful of counts. The chain is built from TRBV29-1 and TRBJ2-1, with TRBD2 matching over 13 bases. CDR3 length equals 16 residues. Trimming took 1 base from V and 7 from J; bases not matched to a gene: 7. Germline CDR1 is SQVTM and CDR2 is ANQGSEA. CDR3 sequence: CSVEGGGLAGLNEQFF. The CDR3, as DNA: TGCAGCGTTGAAGGTGGGGGACTAGCGGGGCTGAATGAGCAGTTCTTC.

The chain couples TRBV29-1 to TRBJ2-1; TRBD2 matches at 7 bases. The V gene end was trimmed by 3 bases and the J gene end by 7 bases; junction bases not matched to a gene: 6. Per germline, CDR1 SQVTM and CDR2 ANQGSEA. CDR3 length equals 13 residues. The DNA for the CDR3 is TGCAGCGTTGAGGGGGGGGGATGGAATGAGCAGTTCTTC. It yields the protein CSVEGGGWNEQFF.

CDR3 in amino acids: CASNLAGGPSTQYF. As DNA, the CDR3 is TGTGCCAGTAACCTAGCGGGAGGGCCAAGTACGCAGTATTTT. The rearrangement links TRBV11-3 to TRBJ2-3, with 12 bases lining up with TRBD2. Germline V CDR1 and CDR2: SGHNT, YENEEA. The junction had 9 bases not matched to a gene; V was cut back by 9 bases and J by 8 bases. The CDR3 contains 14 residues.

V usage is TRBV12-3 or TRBV12-4 and J usage is TRBJ1-2; perhaps TRBD1 as D (5 bases). The CDR3 has 13 amino acids. Trimming left V 3 bases short and J 4 bases short, with 9 bases between. CDR3 in amino acids: CASSFSGGYGYTF. In nucleotides, the CDR3 is TGTGCCAGCAGTTTCTCGGGGGGCTATGGCTACACCTTC.

The chain combines TRBV7-9 with TRBJ2-3, with 12 bases that match TRBD2. Germline assignment: CDR1 SEHNR and CDR2 FQNEAQ (reference sequence). V was pared by 4 bases and J by 5 bases, with 4 bases of the junction left unmatched. There are 15 residues in the CDR3. As DNA, the CDR3 is TGTGCCAGCAGCTCTCGGACTAGCGGGAAAGATACGCAGTATTTT. Translation gives CASSSRTSGKDTQYF. Full variable domain (remainder filled in from reference TRBV7-9 and TRBJ2-3): DTGVSQNPRHKITKRGQNVTFRCDPISEHNRLYWYRQTLGQGPEFLTYFQNEAQLEKSRLLSDRFSAERPKGSFSTLEIQRTEQGDSAMYLCASSSRTSGKDTQYFGPGTRLTVL.

The chain couples TRBV4-1 to TRBJ2-3, with TRBD1 matching 8 bases. This CDR3 comprises 18 residues. The V and J ends lost 0 bases and 2 bases, in that order; junction bases with no gene match: 10. Germline CDR1 is MGHRA and CDR2 is YSYEKL. DNA of the CDR3: TGCGCCAGCAGCCAAGATTGGTCGAGGGACAGGTACACAGATACGCAGTATTTT. The encoded protein is CASSQDWSRDRYTDTQYF.

The V call is TRBV12-5, the J call TRBJ2-7, with D tentatively TRBD2 (5 bases). Germline CDR1 reads LGHNT; CDR2 reads FRNRAP. The ends were cut back, 4 bases at V and 5 bases at J, with 18 bases in the middle. The CDR3 covers 15 residues. CDR3 loop: CASGSRQSGNDEQYV. DNA of the CDR3: TGTGCTAGTGGTTCCCGACAATCCGGGAACGACGAGCAGTACGTC.

The V and J genes are TRBV18 and TRBJ1-5; 11 bases are a match to TRBD1. Germline V gene sequence: CDR1 KGHSH, CDR2 LQKENI. Trimming at V came to 6 bases and at J to 2 bases, leaving 6 bases not matched to a gene. The CDR3 totals 16 residues. The CDR3 sequence: CASSLGQGGRNQPQHF. For the CDR3, the DNA is TGTGCCAGCTCGTTGGGACAGGGGGGACGCAATCAGCCCCAGCATTTT.

This chain connects TRBV11-2 to TRBJ2-2; a possible D gene is TRBD1 (5 bases). The V and J ends lost 1 base and 2 bases respectively, with 11 bases between them. The CDR3 has 16 residues. Germline V gene sequence: CDR1 SGHAT, CDR2 FQNNGV. The CDR3 coding sequence is TGTGCCAGCAGCTTAGGCTCGACAGTCAACACCGGGGAGCTGTTTTTT. Protein sequence: CASSLGSTVNTGELFF.

This clonotype turned up a few times. The chain has TRBV7-2 and TRBJ2-6, with no clear D. CDR3 length equals 20 residues. Germline assignment: CDR1 SGHTA and CDR2 FQGNSA. The V and J ends lost 0 bases and 2 bases respectively, with 20 bases between them. This CDR3 is CASSLAVAALPLTGANVLTF. Here the CDR3 DNA reads TGTGCCAGCAGCTTAGCGGTGGCTGCCCTGCCCTTAACTGGGGCCAACGTCCTGACTTTC.

The chain employs TRBV2 and TRBJ2-5, with 9 bases identical to TRBD2. CDR3 length equals 14 residues. The germline V gene encodes CDR1 SNHLY and CDR2 FYNNEI. The V gene end was trimmed by 4 bases and the J gene end by 2 bases; junction bases not matched to a gene: 2. The CDR3 DNA follows: TGTGCCAGCAGTGTAGCGGGGGTACAAGAGACCCAGTACTTC. This gives the protein CASSVAGVQETQYF.

This chain connects TRBV12-3 or TRBV12-4 to TRBJ2-1, with D perhaps TRBD1 (5 bases). The CDR3 sequence is 15 residues long. Trimming cost V 6 bases and J 3 bases, with 15 bases left between them. As DNA, the CDR3 is TGTGCCAGCAGACCCCCTACAGGACGCTACAATGAGCAGTTCTTC. Its translation is CASRPPTGRYNEQFF.

This clonotype has more than one count but fewer than ten. The chain uses TRBV7-6 and TRBJ2-2; 8 bases line up with TRBD2. Germline trimming cut 5 bases from V and 0 bases from J; bases unmatched to any gene: 5. The CDR3 runs to 16 residues. CDR1 is SGHVS and CDR2 is FNYEAQ in the germline V gene. CDR3 nucleotides: TGTGCCAGCAGCCCCGTAGCGGGAACGAACACCGGGGAGCTGTTTTTT. Its protein is CASSPVAGTNTGELFF.